The 2 T cell receptor beta chains given below trace back to one sample, sequenced in a study of identical twins listed by TCRdb under 2016. The library was built by means of 5' RACE. Sequenced using an Illumina HiSeq 2000. Clones were called with MiXCR by TCRdb after fastp trimmed the public reads at Q25, and only in-frame beta chains were retained. Rows matching on CDR3 protein sequence are summarized as one entry with the most common DNA and genes. Across this sample there are under 900,000 distinct CDR3 sequences, with roughly 12% seen only once. Jointly, the top ten make up about 1.5% of the sample. These data were also filed under a second study, of yellow fever vaccine responses in identical twins.

Sequencing was carried out using PBMCs. These receptors all come from a woman aged 18 to 35 in good health.

This clonotype turned up a few times. The V gene is TRBV3-1, the J gene TRBJ2-1, with 8 bases aligning to TRBD1. CDR3 length equals 15 residues. The V gene end was trimmed by 1 base and the J gene end by 6 bases; junction bases not matched to a gene: 5. CDR1 and CDR2 (germline): LGHDT, YNNKEL (reference sequence). This CDR3 is CASSQGTGSANEQFF. In DNA, the CDR3 is TGTGCCAGCAGCCAAGGGACAGGGTCTGCCAATGAGCAGTTCTTC.

This clonotype has just a few counts. The chain couples TRBV5-6 to TRBJ2-1; 14 bases map to TRBD2. This CDR3 has 14 residues. Germline V CDR1 and CDR2: SGHDT, YYEEEE. Trimming removed 4 bases from V and 10 bases from J; junction bases left unmatched: 4. CDR3 loop: CASSRTSGGSEQFF. The DNA for the CDR3 is TGTGCCAGCAGCCGGACTAGCGGGGGGTCGGAGCAGTTCTTC.